The next 20 T cell receptor beta chains were all read from a single sample in a study of blood T cell repertoires in COVID-19. Measured with immunoSEQ multiplex PCR; TCRdb has only the in-frame clones, and not every one. Among 100,000 to 150,000 clones, around four fifths were seen once, and the ten largest hold 9.5% to 10%. Sequenced sample: peripheral blood. Receptor source: a man aged 35 to 55 with active or convalescent COVID-19.

This chain uses TRBV5-1 with TRBJ2-2; 7 bases fit TRBD1. Trimming removed 2 bases from V and 6 bases from J; junction bases left unmatched: 7. The CDR3 is 15 amino acids. The germline V gene encodes CDR1 SGHRS and CDR2 YFSETQ. The CDR3 reads CASSLKGAGAGELFF. The CDR3 DNA reads TGCGCCAGCAGCTTAAAGGGGGCTGGGGCCGGGGAGCTGTTTTTT.

A few counts support this clone. The rearrangement joins TRBV2 to TRBJ2-2, with 9 bases matching TRBD2. Losses at the gene ends were 5 bases for V and 4 bases for J; bases not matched to a gene: 11. The CDR3 spans 17 residues. The germline gives CDR1 SNHLY, CDR2 FYNNEI. CDR3: CASSPLRAGGRTGELFF. CDR3 DNA: TGTGCCAGCAGTCCACTCCGAGCGGGGGGTCGCACCGGGGAGCTGTTTTTT.

The chain links TRBV2 to TRBJ1-5; TRBD1 matches 7 bases. Germline V gene data show CDR1 as SNHLY and CDR2 as FYNNEI. The length of the CDR3 is 13 residues. V lost 5 bases and J lost 8; bases outside the gene matches: 6. CDR3 sequence: CASSRQGEKPQHF. The CDR3 DNA reads TGTGCCAGCAGTCGACAGGGAGAAAAGCCCCAGCATTTT.

The V and J genes are TRBV6-5 and TRBJ1-6; D might be TRBD1 (5 bases). V shed 6 bases and J shed 7 bases, with 16 bases lying between them. The CDR3 has 15 residues. CDR1 is MNHEY, CDR2 SVGAGI, per germline. The chain's CDR3 is CASSPSGGMNSPLHF. CDR3 in DNA: TGTGCCAGCAGCCCAAGTGGGGGGATGAATTCACCCCTCCACTTT.

V usage is TRBV9 and J usage is TRBJ1-5; D gene unclear. This CDR3 spans 17 amino acids. The V and J ends lost 0 bases and 2 bases respectively, with 15 bases between them. The germline V gene encodes CDR1 SGDLS and CDR2 YYNGEE. CDR3 protein: CASSVDSGTLRNQPQHF. CDR3 DNA: TGTGCCAGCAGCGTAGACTCGGGTACCCTTCGCAATCAGCCCCAGCATTTT.

This chain joins TRBV18 and TRBJ2-5, with D possibly matching TRBD2 (5 bases). The ends were cut back, 6 bases at V and 2 bases at J, with 10 bases in the middle. Germline lookup yields CDR1 KGHSH and CDR2 LQKENI. CDR3 length: 13 amino acids. CDR3 sequence (DNA): TGTGCCAGCTCGCCGGACTTGCAAGAGACCCAGTACTTC. This sequence encodes CASSPDLQETQYF.

As DNA, the CDR3 is TGCGCCAGCAGCTTGACCGGACAGTCCTACGAGCAGTACTTC. It specifies CASSLTGQSYEQYF. The chain couples TRBV5-1 to TRBJ2-7; D might be TRBD1 (6 bases). Germline lookup yields CDR1 SGHRS and CDR2 YFSETQ. V shed 1 base and J shed 1 base, with 9 bases lying between them. The CDR3 extends over 14 amino acids.

This rearrangement joins TRBV6-5 to TRBJ2-5; the D is unclear. The CDR3 spans 14 residues. Trimming cost V 0 bases and J 0 bases, with 5 bases left between them. Germline V gives CDR1 MNHEY, CDR2 SVGAGI. DNA for the CDR3: TGTGCCAGCAGTTACTCAGAGTACCAAGAGACCCAGTACTTC. It specifies CASSYSEYQETQYF.

V and J are TRBV9 and TRBJ1-6, with a possible D match to TRBD1 (6 bases). Trimming left V 5 bases short and J 4 bases short, with 13 bases between. CDR1 SGDLS and CDR2 YYNGEE come from the germline V gene. The CDR3 has 15 amino acids. The CDR3 region is CASRRDMDYNSPLHF. Written as DNA, the CDR3 is TGTGCCAGCAGGAGGGACATGGATTATAATTCACCCCTCCACTTT.

The chain couples TRBV7-9 to TRBJ1-1; the D is unclear. There are 14 residues in the CDR3. Germline V gives CDR1 SEHNR, CDR2 FQNEAQ (reference sequence). The V and J ends lost 5 bases and 3 bases respectively, with 13 bases between them. The chain's CDR3 is CASSPASFDTEAFF. CDR3 sequence (DNA): TGTGCCAGCAGCCCAGCGAGTTTCGACACTGAAGCTTTCTTT.

The CDR3 is CASSLRDTWNTEAFF. DNA of the CDR3: TGTGCCAGCAGCCTCCGGGACACCTGGAACACTGAAGCTTTCTTT. The V call is TRBV14, the J call TRBJ1-1, with a tentative D call TRBD1 (6 bases). Germline lookup yields CDR1 SGHDN and CDR2 FVKESK. V was cut by 4 bases and J by 1 base, with 13 bases left in between. The CDR3 consists of 15 residues.

J is TRBJ2-6 and V is TRBV5-4, with a tentative D call TRBD2 (5 bases). This CDR3 has 15 amino acids. Germline V gives CDR1 SGHNT, CDR2 YYREEE (reference sequence). V dropped 4 bases and J dropped 0 bases, with 8 bases sitting between them. The CDR3 loop is CASSPGNSGANVLTF. The CDR3 DNA sequence: TGTGCCAGCAGCCCCGGGAACTCTGGGGCCAACGTCCTGACTTTC.

The rearrangement uses TRBV2 and TRBJ1-1; D gene uncertain. V gave up 6 bases and J gave up 6 bases, with 14 bases separating them. The germline CDR1 and CDR2 sequences are SNHLY and FYNNEI. The CDR3 sequence is 13 residues long. The CDR3 DNA follows: TGTGCCAGCAGAAGCGACCGAACTGCTGAAGCTTTCTTT. Its translation is CASRSDRTAEAFF.

This clone was observed a few times. This sample includes further DNA sequences coding for the same CDR3. Here the CDR3 DNA reads TGTGCCAGCAGCTTAGGACTAGCTTACACAGATACGCAGTATTTT. Translation: CASSLGLAYTDTQYF. The V call is TRBV7-2, the J call TRBJ2-3, with 7 bases lining up with TRBD2. Germline CDR1 SGHTA, CDR2 FQGNSA. Germline trimming cut 1 base from V and 2 bases from J; bases unmatched to any gene: 3. CDR3 size: 15 residues.

V is TRBV2 and J is TRBJ2-7; possibly TRBD1 for D (5 bases). This CDR3 has 12 residues. Germline loops: CDR1 SNHLY, CDR2 FYNNEI. V dropped 5 bases and J dropped 4 bases, with 9 bases sitting between them. Here the CDR3 reads CASSPTAYEQYF. For the CDR3, the DNA is TGTGCCAGCAGTCCGACAGCTTACGAGCAGTACTTC.

The V gene is TRBV25-1, the J gene TRBJ1-1; TRBD1 agrees at 7 bases. The length of the CDR3 is 15 residues. With 5 bases clipped from V and 1 base from J, the junction kept 7 bases outside the gene matches. Germline-derived CDR1 and CDR2 are MGHDK and SYGVNS. The CDR3 loop is CASSRVGTANTEAFF. The CDR3 DNA follows: TGTGCCAGCAGTAGGGTAGGGACAGCGAACACTGAAGCTTTCTTT.

The genes are TRBV7-9 and TRBJ1-6, with D possibly TRBD1 on 6 matching bases. CDR3 length: 15 amino acids. Germline lookup yields CDR1 SEHNR and CDR2 FQNEAQ (reference sequence). Trimming removed 7 bases at V and 11 bases at J, with 21 bases between. The CDR3 loop is CASNSGQGQAAPLHF. Here the CDR3 DNA reads TGTGCCAGCAACTCCGGGCAGGGGCAAGCGGCACCCCTCCACTTT.

This sequence joins TRBV19 and TRBJ1-1; D is undetermined. V shed 3 bases and J shed 0 bases, with 8 bases lying between them. The germline CDR1 and CDR2 sequences are LNHDA and SQIVND (reference sequence). The length of the CDR3 is 14 residues. The CDR3 spells CASSIVLLNTEAFF. As DNA, the CDR3 is TGTGCCAGTAGTATCGTCCTACTGAACACTGAAGCTTTCTTT.

The chain links TRBV25-1 to TRBJ1-3; D is undetermined. The CDR3 has 15 amino acids. Per germline, CDR1 MGHDK and CDR2 SYGVNS. Trimming removed 2 bases from V and 2 bases from J, with 10 bases in between. The CDR3 DNA reads TGTGCCAGCAGTGAACCCGGTCCACCTGGAAACACCATATATTTT. Residues: CASSEPGPPGNTIYF.

This chain links TRBV28 with TRBJ2-7; weak D call: TRBD1 (5 bases). The germline V gene encodes CDR1 MDHEN and CDR2 SYDVKM. V dropped 3 bases and J dropped 6 bases, with 15 bases sitting between them. The CDR3 runs 14 residues. This CDR3 reads CASSFQGDWFEQYF. In nucleotides, the CDR3 is TGTGCCAGCAGTTTCCAAGGGGATTGGTTCGAGCAGTACTTC.